Listed below are T cell receptor beta chains from one sample, sequenced in a study of blood T cell repertoires in COVID-19. Sequencing used immunoSEQ multiplex PCR; TCRdb keeps in-frame clones, though not all of them. The sample carries 250,000 or so clones, around 88% recorded once. Sequencing was done on a sample of PBMCs or T cells enriched from blood (not recorded which). These receptors all come from a woman aged 50 to 65 who had recovered from COVID-19. Both conserved end residues are part of each CDR3. Each record gives: D gene, clone size, J gene, V gene, CDR3 protein, CDR3 DNA. A D gene is named only where the DNA matches it firmly. Part of the rows lack a size; the others show once, few, many or a class for expanded clones.

TRBD1 once TRBJ1-6 TRBV19 CASKGQGVSSYNSPLHF TGTGCCTCAAAAGGACAGGGGGTTAGCTCCTATAATTCACCCCTCCACTTT
NA NA TRBJ2-5 TRBV11-3 CASSLVGVQETQYF TGTGCCAGCAGCTTAGTGGGAGTACAAGAGACCCAGTACTTC
NA NA TRBJ1-3 TRBV25-1 CASMGRNTIYF TGTGCCAGCATGGGGAGGAACACCATATATTTT
NA NA TRBJ2-7 TRBV4-2 CASSQDQQGVGEQYF TGTGCCAGCAGCCAAGATCAACAGGGAGTAGGGGAGCAGTACTTC
NA few TRBJ1-4 TRBV6-2/TRBV6-3 CASSRRTVATNEKLFF TGTGCCAGCAGTCGCCGGACAGTTGCAACTAATGAAAAACTGTTTTTT
NA NA TRBJ1-1 TRBV6-5 CASSLPPGGNTEAFF TGTGCCAGCAGCCTACCCCCTGGAGGGAACACTGAAGCTTTCTTT
NA NA TRBJ1-3 TRBV28 CASSLGRPSLAFNF TGTGCCAGCAGTTTGGGGAGACCCTCCTTGGCGTTTAATTTT
TRBD1 NA TRBJ2-1 TRBV9 CASSETGGSYNEQFF TGTGCCAGCAGCGAAACAGGGGGGAGCTACAATGAGCAGTTCTTC
NA NA TRBJ2-7 TRBV6-2/TRBV6-3 CASSITGSRPEQYF TGTGCCAGCAGTATTACAGGGTCAAGGCCCGAGCAGTACTTC
NA NA TRBJ1-5 TRBV4-1 CASSQAQGSSNQPQHF TGCGCCAGCAGCCAAGCACAGGGATCCAGCAATCAGCCCCAGCATTTT
NA NA TRBJ1-1 TRBV7-3 CASSSPESGNTEAFF TGTGCCAGCAGCTCACCCGAAAGTGGCAACACTGAAGCTTTCTTT
NA NA TRBJ2-2 TRBV19 CASSISQVPGELFF TGTGCCAGTAGTATATCCCAGGTACCCGGGGAGCTGTTTTTT
NA NA TRBJ1-5 TRBV6-6 CASNDQGAQPQHF TGTGCCAGCAATGATCAGGGTGCGCAGCCCCAGCATTTT
NA once TRBJ2-1 TRBV24-1 CATSDLGAGNEQFF TGTGCCACCAGTGATCTAGGGGCGGGGAATGAGCAGTTCTTC
TRBD1 NA TRBJ1-2 TRBV4-3 CASSQKDRGYGYTF TGCGCCAGCAGCCAAAAAGACAGGGGCTATGGCTACACCTTC
TRBD1 once TRBJ2-3 TRBV6-4 CASSKQGQGGTDTQYF TGTGCCAGCAGTAAACAAGGACAGGGCGGCACAGATACGCAGTATTTT
NA NA TRBJ1-1 TRBV6-1 CASSEAGGEDTEAFF TGTGCCAGCAGTGAAGCTGGGGGCGAGGACACTGAAGCTTTCTTT
TRBD2 NA TRBJ2-5 TRBV6-7 CANVLADQETQYF TGTGCCAACGTGCTAGCGGACCAAGAGACCCAGTACTTC
NA NA TRBJ1-6 TRBV30 CAWSDSRWNSPLHF TGTGCCTGGAGTGACAGCCGGTGGAATTCACCCCTCCACTTT
TRBD1 NA TRBJ1-4 TRBV18 CASSPRQGENLFF TGTGCCAGCTCACCAAGGCAGGGGGAAAACCTGTTTTTT
TRBD2 NA TRBJ2-3 TRBV11-3 CASSPSGDTQYF TGTGCCAGCAGCCCTAGCGGGGACACGCAGTATTTT
NA NA TRBJ1-1 TRBV6-2/TRBV6-3 CASSYGQANTEAFF TGTGCCAGCAGTTACGGGCAGGCGAACACTGAAGCTTTCTTT
NA few TRBJ1-6 TRBV6-5 CASSYGQPYNSPLHF TGTGCCAGCAGCTACGGACAGCCATATAATTCACCCCTCCACTTT
TRBD1 NA TRBJ1-6 TRBV18 CASSDWQGDNSPLHF TGTGCCAGCTCCGACTGGCAGGGGGATAATTCACCCCTCCACTTT
NA few TRBJ1-6 TRBV7-2 CASSLELNSPLHF TGTGCCAGCAGCTTAGAGCTCAATTCACCCCTCCACTTT